Listed here is a single TCR beta chain. Its antigen is as yet unknown. These data are taken from a study of long-term antiretroviral therapy in people with HIV. Study results and caveats: Dominant in the repertoire at all time points were clones expanded before ART. Repertoires looked antigen-experienced, with only a slight naive shift after ART. Transplant-donor-level diversity was not reached after ART, though diversity increased.

From germline, CDR1 is SGHKS and CDR2 YYEKEE (reference sequence). The length of the CDR3 is 17 residues. The V gene lost 4 bases and the J gene lost 6 bases, with 22 bases spanning the gap. Sequencing used immunoSEQ v3.0 at survey level. Sequencing set out to capture roughly 40,000-50,000 T-cell genomes per sample. The method was immunoSEQ multiplex PCR; TCRdb's version includes in-frame clones alone and lacks a portion of them. The sample consists of approximately 20,000 clones, over 80% of them appearing once. This rearrangement joins TRBV5-5 to TRBJ2-2; D call uncertain. The sequence was obtained from a man between 18 and 35 years old with HIV. The sample was unsorted PBMCs, taken around 4 years after starting antiretroviral therapy. CDR3 in amino acids: CASSPWAIDWAPGELFF. CDR3 in DNA: TGTGCCAGCAGCCCATGGGCTATAGATTGGGCACCCGGGGAGCTGTTTTTT.